A single sample gave rise to the 11 T cell receptor beta chains below, sequenced in a study of breast tumors, draining lymph nodes, adjacent tissues. A single record per CDR3 protein comes from TCRdb applying MiXCR to the multiplex PCR reads. This repertoire shows approximately 180,000 distinct CDR3 sequences, more than 25% found once; its top ten account for roughly 3.8%. Samples came from axillary lymph nodes draining the breast cancer. Sequencing was carried out using axillary lymph node tissue. These receptor sequences come from a female donor with breast cancer. Some clones in this sample may be carry-over from other donors' samples.

This clonotype was picked up one time. Given a much more abundant clone one base away, this may be a read error. The chain links TRBV4-3 to TRBJ1-2; weak D call: TRBD1 (6 bases). The CDR3 consists of 16 residues. Trimming removed 2 bases from V and 3 bases from J, with 16 bases in between. Per germline, CDR1 LGHNA and CDR2 YSLEER. This CDR3 is CASSQLQGSADYGYTF. The CDR3 DNA is TGCGCCAGCAGCCAATTGCAGGGGTCAGCTGACTATGGCTACACCTTC.

This clonotype was seen a few times. This chain links TRBV28 with TRBJ1-5, with 8 bases fitting TRBD1. J gave up 5 bases and V 5 bases, and 5 bases lay outside the gene matches. Germline CDR1 reads MDHEN; CDR2 reads SYDVKM. The CDR3 is 14 residues long. The CDR3 region is CASSTGGGYQPQHF. Here the CDR3 DNA reads TGTGCCAGCAGTACAGGGGGTGGCTATCAGCCCCAGCATTTT.

J is TRBJ2-5 and V is TRBV12-3 or TRBV12-4, with TRBD1 matching 9 bases. The ends lost 4 bases at V and 5 bases at J; junction bases unmatched: 11. The CDR3 sequence is 16 residues long. The CDR3 DNA is TGTGCCAGCAGTTCCCCCGGGACAGGGTTTGGCGAGACCCAGTACTTC. It translates to CASSSPGTGFGETQYF.

This clonotype was found many times. The chain links TRBV20-1 to TRBJ2-3, with unresolved D. Germline V gene lookup returns CDR1 DFQATT and CDR2 SNEGSKA (reference sequence). The CDR3 spans 16 residues. The V gene lost 0 bases and the J gene lost 2 bases, with 15 bases spanning the gap. CDR3 residues: CSARDPRLANTDTQYF. The CDR3 region has the DNA TGCAGTGCTAGAGACCCCCGCTTGGCGAACACAGATACGCAGTATTTT.

In its sample, this clonotype was seen many times. V usage is TRBV6-1 and J usage is TRBJ1-3; possibly TRBD1 for D (5 bases). Trimming shortened V by 6 bases and J by 1 base, and 13 bases separated the two germline ends. CDR3 length: 15 residues. The germline V gene encodes CDR1 MNHNS and CDR2 SASEGT. The CDR3 protein is CASRSTAGSGNTIYF. CDR3 nucleotide sequence: TGTGCCAGCAGGTCGACAGCGGGTTCTGGAAACACCATATATTTT.

A note on this clonotype: Sequence at one end of the junction differs from germline and may be a read error. The J gene is TRBJ2-7, the V gene TRBV7-4; TRBD1 aligns across 10 bases. The germline CDR1 and CDR2 sequences are SGHVT and SQSDAQ. This CDR3 comprises 13 residues. CDR3 sequence: CASSNSGTGDKFF. In DNA form, the CDR3 reads TGTGCCAGCAGCAATTCGGGGACAGGGGATAAGTTCTTC.

In its sample, this clonotype was seen many times. This chain connects TRBV5-6 to TRBJ2-2; D perhaps matches TRBD1 (5 bases). V lost 0 bases and J lost 4, with 13 bases in between. The CDR3 has 16 amino acids. The germline V gene encodes CDR1 SGHDT and CDR2 YYEEEE. CDR3: CASSLGGLGPTGELFF. DNA of the CDR3: TGTGCCAGCAGCTTGGGGGGCCTAGGTCCCACCGGGGAGCTGTTTTTT.

This clonotype was seen ten or more times. Being one base from a much bigger clone, this may be a read error. V is TRBV20-1 and J is TRBJ2-7; perhaps TRBD2 as D (6 bases). The ends were cut back, 5 bases at V and 6 bases at J, with 20 bases in the middle. The CDR3 has 14 amino acids. CDR1 DFQATT and CDR2 SNEGSKA come from the germline V gene (reference sequence). CDR3 sequence reads: CSASGSGVASEQYF. CDR3 DNA sequence: TGCAGTGCTTCCGGCTCGGGAGTAGCCTCCGAGCAGTACTTC.

This clonotype occurred many times. This sequence joins TRBV7-9 and TRBJ2-5; 10 bases line up with TRBD2. This CDR3 has 16 residues. V gave up 6 bases and J gave up 1 base; unmatched junction bases: 8. Looked up from germline, CDR1 is SEHNR and CDR2 is FQNEAQ (reference sequence). The CDR3, as DNA: TGTGCCAGCAGGCCTAAACTAGCGGGGCTCCAAGAGACCCAGTACTTC. This sequence encodes CASRPKLAGLQETQYF.

This clonotype was detected many times. This chain uses TRBV24-1 with TRBJ1-5, with D hard to call. The V gene lost 10 bases and the J gene lost 3 bases, with 12 bases spanning the gap. Germline values: CDR1 KGHDR, CDR2 SFDVKD. This CDR3 is built from 13 residues. CDR3 loop: CATSDGFNQPQHF. The CDR3 region has the DNA TGTGCCACATCGGACGGGTTCAATCAGCCCCAGCATTTT.

This clonotype was picked up many times. V usage is TRBV20-1 and J usage is TRBJ1-3; no definite D call. The CDR3 has 15 residues. Between the trimmed V and J ends, which lost 3 bases and 4 bases, there was a span of 16 bases. Looked up from germline, CDR1 is DFQATT and CDR2 is SNEGSKA (reference sequence). CDR3 protein: CSASPASPRGNTIYF. In nucleotides, the CDR3 is TGCAGTGCTAGTCCGGCCAGTCCTAGGGGAAACACCATATATTTT.